This entry lists 6 T cell receptor beta chains sequenced from one sample in a study of molecular identifiers for immune sequencing clone quantification. Using its own MiXCR run on the PCR reads, TCRdb lists one record per CDR3 protein. This table has approximately 500,000 distinct CDR3 sequences, over 20% appearing once. Sequencing was carried out using naive CD8+ T cells from blood, with Jurkat cell RNA spiked in. Described subset: FACS-sorted CD8+CD4-CCR7+CD45RA+ naive T cells. These TCRs come from a human donor in good health. Some libraries in this study had Jurkat cell RNA spiked in.

The chain employs TRBV20-1 and TRBJ1-6, with D unresolved. The CDR3 has 17 amino acids. V gave up 5 bases and J gave up 0 bases, with 17 bases separating them. CDR1 is DFQATT and CDR2 is SNEGSKA in the germline V gene (reference sequence). CDR3 sequence reads: CSALPFKGSSYNSPLHF. CDR3 DNA: TGCAGTGCTTTACCTTTTAAAGGGAGCTCCTATAATTCACCCCTCCACTTT.

Many counts were recorded for this clonotype. The chain employs TRBV18 and TRBJ2-3, with 7 bases that match TRBD1. With V trimmed by 1 base and J by 1 base, 8 bases remained unmatched. CDR3 size: 17 residues. Looked up from germline, CDR1 is KGHSH and CDR2 is LQKENI. The CDR3: CASSPQTGARGTDTQYF. The CDR3 DNA reads as TGTGCCAGCTCACCACAAACAGGGGCCCGGGGCACAGATACGCAGTATTTT. The variable domain in full, completed from reference TRBV18 and TRBJ2-3, reads NAGVMQNPRHLVRRRGQEARLRCSPMKGHSHVYWYRQLPEEGLKFMVYLQKENIIDESGMPKERFSAEFPKEGPSILRIQQVVRGDSAAYFCASSPQTGARGTDTQYFGPGTRLTVL.

Many counts were recorded for this clonotype. The V gene is TRBV6-1, the J gene TRBJ2-3, with D unclear. Trimming removed 2 bases at V and 4 bases at J, with 10 bases between. The CDR3 runs to 14 residues. From germline, CDR1 is MNHNS and CDR2 SASEGT. CDR3 DNA sequence: TGTGCCAGCAGTGAACTGGCTGGGGCAGATACGCAGTATTTT. As protein: CASSELAGADTQYF.

V usage is TRBV6-1 and J usage is TRBJ2-7; tentatively, D is TRBD2 (5 bases). CDR1 is MNHNS, CDR2 SASEGT, per germline. This CDR3 has 13 amino acids. Trimming cost V 0 bases and J 6 bases, with 9 bases left between them. The CDR3 DNA sequence: TGTGCCAGCAGTGAAGCTCCGAGGGCCGAGCAGTACTTC. It translates to CASSEAPRAEQYF.

To note about this clonotype: A much larger clone differs from this one at a single base, so this may be a read error. The chain carries TRBV20-1 and TRBJ2-3, with no clear D. CDR1 DFQATT and CDR2 SNEGSKA come from the germline V gene (reference sequence). V was trimmed by 1 base and J by 10 bases, leaving 24 bases between them. This CDR3 comprises 16 residues. CDR3 nucleotide sequence: TGCAGTGCTAGAGTAGGGATGGGGATTTTCGTGGATGCGCAGTATTTT. Protein sequence: CSARVGMGIFVDAQYF.

Comments on this clonotype: A much larger clone differs by one base, so this may be a read error. This CDR3 is CASSLLTSGSLPNTGELFF. Here the CDR3 DNA reads TGTGCCAGCAGCTTGCTCACCTCAGGGAGTCTTCCGAACACCGGGGAGCTGTTTTTT. The rearrangement joins TRBV5-6 to TRBJ2-2; D possibly uses TRBD1 or TRBD2 (5 bases each). The CDR3 extends over 19 amino acids. Germline CDR1 SGHDT, CDR2 YYEEEE. V was trimmed by 1 base and J by 0 bases, leaving 19 bases between them.